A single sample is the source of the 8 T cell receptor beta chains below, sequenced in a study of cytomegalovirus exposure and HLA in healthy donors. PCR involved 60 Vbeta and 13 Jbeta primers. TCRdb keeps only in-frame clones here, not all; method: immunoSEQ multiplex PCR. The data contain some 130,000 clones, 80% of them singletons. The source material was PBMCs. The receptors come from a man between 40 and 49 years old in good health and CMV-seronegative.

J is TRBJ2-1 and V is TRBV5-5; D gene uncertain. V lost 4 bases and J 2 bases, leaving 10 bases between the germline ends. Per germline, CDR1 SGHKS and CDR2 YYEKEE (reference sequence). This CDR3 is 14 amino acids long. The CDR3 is CASSLEAPYNEQFF. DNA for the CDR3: TGTGCCAGCAGCCTAGAGGCCCCCTACAATGAGCAGTTCTTC.

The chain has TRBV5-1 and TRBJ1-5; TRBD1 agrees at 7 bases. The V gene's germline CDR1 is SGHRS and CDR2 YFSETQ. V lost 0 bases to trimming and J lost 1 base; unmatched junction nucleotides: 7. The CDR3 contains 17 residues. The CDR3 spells CASSLGQGGSSNQPQHF. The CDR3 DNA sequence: TGCGCCAGCAGCTTGGGACAGGGAGGTTCGAGCAATCAGCCCCAGCATTTT.

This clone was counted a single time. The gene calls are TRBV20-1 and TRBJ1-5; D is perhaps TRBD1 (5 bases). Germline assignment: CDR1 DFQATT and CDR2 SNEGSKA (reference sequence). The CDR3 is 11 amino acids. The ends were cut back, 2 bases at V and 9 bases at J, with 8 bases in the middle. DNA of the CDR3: TGCAGTGCTAGAACAGGCGGGCCCCAGCATTTT. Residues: CSARTGGPQHF.

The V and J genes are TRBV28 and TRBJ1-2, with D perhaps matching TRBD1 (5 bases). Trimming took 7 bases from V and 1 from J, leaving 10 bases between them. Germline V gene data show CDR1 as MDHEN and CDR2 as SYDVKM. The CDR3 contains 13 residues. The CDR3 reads CASTLRVNYGYTF. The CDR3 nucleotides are TGTGCCAGCACCCTCAGGGTTAACTATGGCTACACCTTC.

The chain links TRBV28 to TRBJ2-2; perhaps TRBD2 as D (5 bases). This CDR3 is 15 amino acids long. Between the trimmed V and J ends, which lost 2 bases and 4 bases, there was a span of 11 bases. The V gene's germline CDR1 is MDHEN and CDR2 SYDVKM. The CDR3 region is CASSLAGLSTGELFF. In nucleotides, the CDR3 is TGTGCCAGCAGTTTAGCGGGCCTTAGCACCGGGGAGCTGTTTTTT.

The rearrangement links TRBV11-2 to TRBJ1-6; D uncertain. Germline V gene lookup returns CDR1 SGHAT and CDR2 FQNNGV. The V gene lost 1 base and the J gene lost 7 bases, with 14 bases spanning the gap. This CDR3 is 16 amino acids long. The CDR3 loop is CASSLGGLSANSPLHF. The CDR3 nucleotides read TGTGCCAGCAGCTTAGGAGGGCTGAGTGCCAATTCACCCCTCCACTTT.

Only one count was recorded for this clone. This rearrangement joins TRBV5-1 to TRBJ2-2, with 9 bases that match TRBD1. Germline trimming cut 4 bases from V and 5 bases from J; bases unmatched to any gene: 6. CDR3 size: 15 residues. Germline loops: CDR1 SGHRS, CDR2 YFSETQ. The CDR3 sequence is CASSGGQGGTGELFF. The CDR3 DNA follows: TGCGCCAGCAGCGGGGGACAGGGAGGAACCGGGGAGCTGTTTTTT.

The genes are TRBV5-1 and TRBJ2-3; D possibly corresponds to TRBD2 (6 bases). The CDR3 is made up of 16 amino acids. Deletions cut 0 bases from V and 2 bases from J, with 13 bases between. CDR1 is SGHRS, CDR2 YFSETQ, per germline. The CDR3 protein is CASSLAAGSDTDTQYF. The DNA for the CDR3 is TGCGCCAGCAGCTTGGCCGCGGGGTCCGACACAGATACGCAGTATTTT.